Here is one T cell receptor beta chain with its context. Its antigen is unidentified. The sample belongs to a study of cytomegalovirus exposure and HLA in healthy donors. General study findings and limits: Investigators reported 150 to 200 TCR beta chains as tied to cytomegalovirus.

The CDR3 covers 18 residues. J lost 0 bases, V lost 5 bases, and 13 bases had no gene match. The germline gives CDR1 MDHEN, CDR2 SYDVKM. Researchers ran the PCR with 60 Vbeta and 13 Jbeta primers. TCRdb's copy holds only in-frame clones and misses some; the assay was immunoSEQ multiplex PCR. Here the sample spans 150,000 to 250,000 clones, over 75% being singletons. Specimen: PBMCs. The rearrangement uses TRBV28 and TRBJ2-5; 9 nucleotides align to TRBD1. The clonotype comes from a woman aged 45-65 years in good health and CMV-seronegative. The CDR3 nucleotides are TGTGCCAGCAGTCTACGGACGGGACAGGGTCCCAACCAAGAGACCCAGTACTTC. Translation gives CASSLRTGQGPNQETQYF.